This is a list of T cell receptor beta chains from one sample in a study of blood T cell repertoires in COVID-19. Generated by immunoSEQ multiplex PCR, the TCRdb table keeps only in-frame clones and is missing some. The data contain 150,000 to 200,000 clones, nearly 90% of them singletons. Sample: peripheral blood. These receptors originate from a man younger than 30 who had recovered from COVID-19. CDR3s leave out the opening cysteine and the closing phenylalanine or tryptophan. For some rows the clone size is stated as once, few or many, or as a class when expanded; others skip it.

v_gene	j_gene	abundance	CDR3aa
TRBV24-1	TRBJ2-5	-	ATMDSAATQY
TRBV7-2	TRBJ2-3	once	ASSLGLAGGLTDTQY
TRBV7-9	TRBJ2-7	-	ASSFLGQGWEQY
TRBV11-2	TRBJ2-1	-	ASSLVLSLSYNEQF
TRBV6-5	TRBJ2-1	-	ASSYSREGYEQF
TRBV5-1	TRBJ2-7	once	ASSLEMAGGGEQY
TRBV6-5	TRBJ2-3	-	ASSPTGTGVYTQY
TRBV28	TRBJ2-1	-	ASSSQGLYEQF
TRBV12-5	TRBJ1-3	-	ASGWKPQGQGPTGNTIY
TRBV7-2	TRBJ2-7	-	ASSRGGDASYEQY
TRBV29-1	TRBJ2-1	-	SVQNPYMSAGGYNEQF
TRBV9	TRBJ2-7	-	ASSGGLRAYEQY
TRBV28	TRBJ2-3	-	ASTTGGGSTDTQY
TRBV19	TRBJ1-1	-	ASSSKGQGGTEAF
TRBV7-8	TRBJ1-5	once	ASSPYNQPQH
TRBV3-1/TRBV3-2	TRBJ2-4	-	ASSRAGQNIQY
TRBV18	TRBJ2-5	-	ASSLPPFGPSGIQETQY
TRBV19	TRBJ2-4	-	ASSEGASIQY
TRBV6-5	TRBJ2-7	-	ASSFRTSGIYEQY
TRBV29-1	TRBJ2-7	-	SVEGGQFYEQY
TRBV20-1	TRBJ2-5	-	SARLMETQY
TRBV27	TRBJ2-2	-	ASSLAARLNTGELF
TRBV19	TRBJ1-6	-	ASSPPGGLNSPLH
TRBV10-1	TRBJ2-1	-	ASRRGRAISFRSEQF
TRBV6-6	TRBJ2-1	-	ASRAPGGNEQF
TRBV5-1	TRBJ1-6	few	ASSRDREVFGNSPLH